The 14 T cell receptor beta chains presented below share a single source sample, sequenced in a study of T cell responses to AZD1222 COVID-19 vaccine. Some clones are missing from TCRdb's copy, which holds only in-frame ones; the method was immunoSEQ multiplex PCR. The table includes about 140,000 clones, around nine tenths detected once. The input for sequencing was peripheral blood, taken on day 0 of AZD1222 vaccination. Every receptor here comes from an adult in good health.

The chain joins TRBV23-1 to TRBJ2-3; tentative D call: TRBD2 (5 bases). TRBV23-1 is filed as an ORF, its function uncertain. Trimming took 6 bases from V and 10 from J, leaving 11 bases between them. The CDR3 totals 11 residues. CDR3 sequence reads: CASSNPRAQYF. In DNA, the CDR3 is TGCGCCAGCAGCAACCCGCGGGCGCAGTATTTT.

As DNA, the CDR3 is TGTGCCAGCAGCCTAAATAGCGGGAGATCCTACAATGAGCAGTTCTTC. Amino acid sequence: CASSLNSGRSYNEQFF. The chain links TRBV9 to TRBJ2-1; 9 nucleotides agree with TRBD2. After removal of 4 bases from V and 1 base from J, the junction contained 6 bases not matched to a gene. CDR1 is SGDLS, CDR2 YYNGEE, per germline. The CDR3 consists of 16 residues.

The chain recombines TRBV11-1 with TRBJ2-6; D is possibly TRBD2 (6 bases). CDR1 is SGHAT, CDR2 FQDESV, per germline (reference sequence). This CDR3 has 15 amino acids. The V and J ends lost 5 bases and 1 base respectively, with 9 bases between them. The CDR3 loop is CASSRRESGANVLTF. CDR3 DNA sequence: TGTGCCAGCAGCAGGAGGGAATCTGGGGCCAACGTCCTGACTTTC.

The chain has TRBV7-3 and TRBJ1-1, with TRBD1 matching 9 bases. The CDR3 is made up of 18 amino acids. Germline V gene data show CDR1 as SGHTA and CDR2 as FQGTGA. With V trimmed by 3 bases and J by 4 bases, 15 bases remained unmatched. The CDR3 coding sequence is TGTGCCAGCAGCTTTTCGGGCCCCGGGACAGGGATTTTCACTGAAGCTTTCTTT. Translating it yields CASSFSGPGTGIFTEAFF. The entire variable domain, with the rest obtained from reference TRBV7-3 and TRBJ1-1, is as follows: GAGVSQTPSNKVTEKGKYVELRCDPISGHTALYWYRQSLGQGPEFLIYFQGTGAADDSGLPNDRFFAVRPEGSVSTLKIQRTERGDSAVYLCASSFSGPGTGIFTEAFFGQGTRLTVV.

This sequence joins TRBV5-4 and TRBJ1-1; D is unresolved. The CDR3 has 14 residues. Between the trimmed V and J ends, which lost 3 bases and 2 bases, there was a span of 11 bases. Looked up from germline, CDR1 is SGHNT and CDR2 is YYREEE (reference sequence). The CDR3 DNA follows: TGTGCCAGCAGCTCAACCGGGCCCAACACTGAAGCTTTCTTT. This encodes CASSSTGPNTEAFF. The complete variable domain, with remaining parts taken from reference TRBV5-4 and TRBJ1-1, reads ETGVTQSPTHLIKTRGQQVTLRCSSQSGHNTVSWYQQALGQGPQFIFQYYREEENGRGNFPPRFSGLQFPNYSSELNVNALELDDSALYLCASSSTGPNTEAFFGQGTRLTVV.

This clone was observed a few times. The chain uses TRBV29-1 and TRBJ2-1; the match to TRBD1 covers 11 bases. Germline trimming cut 2 bases from V and 4 bases from J; bases unmatched to any gene: 7. Germline V lookup: CDR1 SQVTM, CDR2 ANQGSEA. The CDR3 is made up of 16 amino acids. The CDR3 reads CSVEKGTGGRYNEQFF. The CDR3 DNA reads TGCAGCGTTGAAAAGGGGACAGGGGGTCGTTACAATGAGCAGTTCTTC.

The chain employs TRBV9 and TRBJ2-1; 7 positions match TRBD2. Per germline, CDR1 SGDLS and CDR2 YYNGEE. V dropped 2 bases and J dropped 0; count of bases not matched to a gene: 5. The CDR3 runs to 16 residues. CDR3 coding DNA: TGTGCCAGCAGCGTGTCTAGCGGACGCTCCTACAATGAGCAGTTCTTC. Protein sequence: CASSVSSGRSYNEQFF.

V gene TRBV11-2 combines with J gene TRBJ2-1; TRBD2 matches at 7 bases. The CDR3 loop spans 15 amino acids. The V gene end was trimmed by 4 bases and the J gene end by 6 bases; junction bases not matched to a gene: 9. Germline loops: CDR1 SGHAT, CDR2 FQNNGV. CDR3 nucleotides: TGTGCCAGCAGCTACCAAGTGTTAGCGGGCAATGAGCAGTTCTTC. Encoded protein: CASSYQVLAGNEQFF.

This chain uses TRBV4-2 with TRBJ1-2, with 8 nucleotides matching TRBD1. Germline V gives CDR1 LGHNA, CDR2 YNFKEQ. The CDR3 is 16 amino acids. V lost 0 bases and J lost 8; bases outside the gene matches: 11. CDR3 sequence (DNA): TGTGCCAGCAGCCAAGATCAGGCCAGGGGGCATGGAGGCTACACCTTC. Residues: CASSQDQARGHGGYTF.

The rearrangement uses TRBV6-5 and TRBJ1-4, with a tentative D call TRBD1 (5 bases). The ends were cut back, 2 bases at V and 2 bases at J, with 9 bases in the middle. Germline CDR1 MNHEY, CDR2 SVGAGI. The CDR3 has 15 residues. The CDR3 DNA is TGTGCCAGCAGTTACCTGGGGCCGACTAATGAAAAACTGTTTTTT. Encoded protein: CASSYLGPTNEKLFF.

This rearrangement joins TRBV24-1 to TRBJ1-5, with D hard to call. The CDR3 is 13 residues long. The germline V and J ends were trimmed by 7 bases and 4 bases, with 10 bases remaining between them. Germline values: CDR1 KGHDR, CDR2 SFDVKD. The CDR3 loop reads CATSHSNNQPQHF. The CDR3 bases are TGTGCCACCAGCCACAGCAATAATCAGCCCCAGCATTTT.

The CDR3: CASSPDRILANTGELFF. Here the CDR3 DNA reads TGTGCCAGCAGTCCCGACAGGATTCTCGCGAACACCGGGGAGCTGTTTTTT. V is TRBV28 and J is TRBJ2-2, with D maybe TRBD1 (6 bases). The V end lost 5 bases, the J end lost 0 bases, and 16 bases lay between the germline ends. Germline CDR1 and CDR2: MDHEN and SYDVKM. The CDR3 consists of 17 residues. Filled out from reference TRBV28 and TRBJ2-2, the complete variable domain reads DVKVTQSSRYLVKRTGEKVFLECVQDMDHENMFWYRQDPGLGLRLIYFSYDVKMKEKGDIPEGYSVSREKKERFSLILESASTNQTSMYLCASSPDRILANTGELFFGEGSRLTVL.

The chain combines TRBV29-1 with TRBJ1-1; D unclear. Trimming removed 1 base from V and 4 bases from J, with 16 bases in between. The CDR3 length is 15 residues. Germline V CDR1 and CDR2: SQVTM, ANQGSEA. CDR3 sequence: CSVEGNGVATTEAFF. DNA of the CDR3: TGCAGCGTTGAAGGAAATGGGGTAGCGACCACTGAAGCTTTCTTT.

The CDR3 region is CASRYSGNTIYF. CDR3 nucleotide sequence: TGTGCCAGTAGGTACTCTGGAAACACCATATATTTT. The rearrangement links TRBV19 to TRBJ1-3, with D unclear. CDR1 is LNHDA, CDR2 SQIVND, per germline (reference sequence). CDR3 length equals 12 residues. The V gene lost 6 bases and the J gene lost 0 bases, with 3 bases spanning the gap.